This TCR beta chain was obtained from a study of CD8 T cells in ankylosing spondylitis. Study-wide findings and caveats: It appeared that ankylosing spondylitis blood was characterized by a TCR beta motif of several highly homologous variants. The authors reported significant enrichment of disease-linked clones in matched ankylosing spondylitis synovial fluid.

5'-RACE, quantitative and with molecular barcodes, yielded the TCR beta libraries. One entry per CDR3 protein results from TCRdb running MiXCR on the 5' RACE reads. The sample holds 100,000 or so distinct CDR3 sequences; more than 20% are singletons and the top ten take roughly 12%. There are many counts of this clonotype. Its antigen is not known. The CDR3 totals 18 residues. Germline loops: CDR1 DFQATT, CDR2 SNEGSKA (reference sequence). With V trimmed by 3 bases and J by 2 bases, 14 bases remained unmatched. The chain is built from TRBV20-1 and TRBJ2-2, with 8 positions matching TRBD2. This receptor was obtained from a male donor with ankylosing spondylitis. Sequenced: synovial fluid, either unsorted or a sorted T cell fraction (not recorded which). Written as DNA, the CDR3 is TGCAGTGCTAGGAGAGGTGTTAGCGGGATGATTAACACCGGGGAGCTGTTTTTT. This codes for CSARRGVSGMINTGELFF.